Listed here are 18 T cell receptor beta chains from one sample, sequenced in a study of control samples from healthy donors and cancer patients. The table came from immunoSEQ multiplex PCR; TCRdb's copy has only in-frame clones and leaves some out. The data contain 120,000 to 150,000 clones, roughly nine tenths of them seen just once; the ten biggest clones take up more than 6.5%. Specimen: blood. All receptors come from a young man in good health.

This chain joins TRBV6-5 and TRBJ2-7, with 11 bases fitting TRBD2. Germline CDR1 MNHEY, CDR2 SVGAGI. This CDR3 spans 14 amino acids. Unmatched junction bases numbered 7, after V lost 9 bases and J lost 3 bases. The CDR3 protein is CASSLAGGIYEQYF. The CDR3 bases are TGTGCCAGTTCCTTAGCGGGGGGGATCTACGAGCAGTACTTC.

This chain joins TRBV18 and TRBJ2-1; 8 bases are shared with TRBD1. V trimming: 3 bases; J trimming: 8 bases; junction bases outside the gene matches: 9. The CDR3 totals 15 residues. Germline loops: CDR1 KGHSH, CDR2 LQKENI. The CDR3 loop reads CASSPKGQGRHEQFF. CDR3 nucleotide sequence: TGTGCCAGCTCACCGAAAGGACAGGGCCGGCATGAGCAGTTCTTC.

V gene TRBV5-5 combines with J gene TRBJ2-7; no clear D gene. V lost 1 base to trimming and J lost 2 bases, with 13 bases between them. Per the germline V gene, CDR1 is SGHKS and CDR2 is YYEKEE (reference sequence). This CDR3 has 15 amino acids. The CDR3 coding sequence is TGTGCCAGCAGCTTGTCGCGGTACGATCCCTACGAGCAGTACTTC. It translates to CASSLSRYDPYEQYF.

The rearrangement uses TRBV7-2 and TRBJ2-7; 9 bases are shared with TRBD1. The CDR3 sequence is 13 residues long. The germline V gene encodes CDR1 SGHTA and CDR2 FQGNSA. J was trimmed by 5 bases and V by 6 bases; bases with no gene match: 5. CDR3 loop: CASRNTGGHEQYF. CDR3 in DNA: TGTGCCAGCAGAAACACAGGGGGCCACGAGCAGTACTTC.

DNA of the CDR3: TGTGCCTGGAGTACCCGAACAGGGAAACATTCACCCCTCCACTTT. This sequence encodes CAWSTRTGKHSPLHF. The V call is TRBV30, the J call TRBJ1-6; TRBD1 is a possible D gene (6 bases). The length of the CDR3 is 15 residues. The germline CDR1 and CDR2 sequences are GTSNPN and SVGIG (reference sequence). V dropped 2 bases and J dropped 8 bases, with 16 bases sitting between them.

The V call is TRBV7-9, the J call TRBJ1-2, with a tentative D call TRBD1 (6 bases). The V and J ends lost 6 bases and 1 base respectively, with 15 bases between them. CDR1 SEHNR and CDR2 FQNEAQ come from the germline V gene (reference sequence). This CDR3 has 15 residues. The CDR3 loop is CASSQGQGLNYGYTF. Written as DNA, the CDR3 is TGTGCCAGCAGTCAAGGCCAGGGGCTTAACTATGGCTACACCTTC.

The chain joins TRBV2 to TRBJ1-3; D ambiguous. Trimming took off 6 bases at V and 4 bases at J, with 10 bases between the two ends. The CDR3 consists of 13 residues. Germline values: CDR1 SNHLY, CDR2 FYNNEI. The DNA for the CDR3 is TGTGCCAGCAGAACGGTAGGAGGAAACACCATATATTTT. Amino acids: CASRTVGGNTIYF.

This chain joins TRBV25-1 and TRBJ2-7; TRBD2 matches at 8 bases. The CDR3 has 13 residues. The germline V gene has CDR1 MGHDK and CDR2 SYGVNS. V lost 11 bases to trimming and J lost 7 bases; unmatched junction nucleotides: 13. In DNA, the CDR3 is TGTGCCGGCGCCGGGACTAGAGTACGGGAGCAGTACTTC. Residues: CAGAGTRVREQYF.

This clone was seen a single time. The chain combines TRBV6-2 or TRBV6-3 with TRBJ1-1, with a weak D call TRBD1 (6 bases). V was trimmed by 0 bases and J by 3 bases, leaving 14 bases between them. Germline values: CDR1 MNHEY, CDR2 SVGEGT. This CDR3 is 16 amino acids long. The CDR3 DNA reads TGTGCCAGCAGTTACTCGACAGGCTTTGGTTACACTGAAGCTTTCTTT. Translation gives CASSYSTGFGYTEAFF.

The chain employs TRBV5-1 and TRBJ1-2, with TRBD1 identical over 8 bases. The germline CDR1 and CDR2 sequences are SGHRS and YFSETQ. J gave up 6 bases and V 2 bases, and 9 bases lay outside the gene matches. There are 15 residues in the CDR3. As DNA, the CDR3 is TGCGCCAGCAGCTTTGGAGGGCAGGGGGCGGATGGCTACACCTTC. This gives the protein CASSFGGQGADGYTF.

CDR3 sequence (DNA): TGTGCCAGCAGCCAAGATACCAGGGGAGAGACCCAGTACTTC. Protein product: CASSQDTRGETQYF. The V gene is TRBV4-2, the J gene TRBJ2-5; TRBD1 might be the D (6 bases). The CDR3 contains 14 residues. Trimming stripped 0 bases from V and 4 bases from J, with 9 bases between. Per germline, CDR1 LGHNA and CDR2 YNFKEQ.

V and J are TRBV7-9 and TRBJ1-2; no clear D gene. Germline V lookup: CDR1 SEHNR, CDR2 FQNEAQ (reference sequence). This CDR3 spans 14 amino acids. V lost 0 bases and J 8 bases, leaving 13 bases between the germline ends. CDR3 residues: CASSLAIGLGGYTF. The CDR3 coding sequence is TGTGCCAGCAGCTTAGCGATTGGCCTGGGCGGCTACACCTTC.

The chain's CDR3 is CASSPRGANTGELFF. Here the CDR3 DNA reads TGTGCCAGCAGTCCAAGAGGGGCGAACACCGGGGAGCTGTTTTTT. This chain connects TRBV28 to TRBJ2-2; the D gene could be TRBD1 or TRBD2 (5 bases each). The CDR3 is 15 residues long. Germline V gene lookup returns CDR1 MDHEN and CDR2 SYDVKM. The germline V and J ends were trimmed by 5 bases and 0 bases, with 10 bases remaining between them. The whole variable domain, filled in from reference TRBV28 and TRBJ2-2, reads DVKVTQSSRYLVKRTGEKVFLECVQDMDHENMFWYRQDPGLGLRLIYFSYDVKMKEKGDIPEGYSVSREKKERFSLILESASTNQTSMYLCASSPRGANTGELFFGEGSRLTVL.

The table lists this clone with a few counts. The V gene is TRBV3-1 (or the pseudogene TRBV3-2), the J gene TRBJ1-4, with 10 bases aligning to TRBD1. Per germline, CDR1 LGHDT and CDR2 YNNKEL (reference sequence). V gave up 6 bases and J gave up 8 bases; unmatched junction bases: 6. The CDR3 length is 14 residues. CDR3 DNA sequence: TGTGCCAGCAGGGACAGGGGGGCGGGAGAAAAACTGTTTTTT. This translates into CASRDRGAGEKLFF.

The DNA for the CDR3 is TGTGCCAGCAGCCCCCACCCGCCGGCCTCATCGAACACTGAAGCTTTCTTT. This codes for CASSPHPPASSNTEAFF. The V gene is TRBV9, the J gene TRBJ1-1, with D hard to call. CDR1 is SGDLS and CDR2 is YYNGEE in the germline V gene. This CDR3 comprises 17 residues. V dropped 4 bases and J dropped 1 base, with 20 bases sitting between them. Using reference TRBV9 and TRBJ1-1 for the parts outside the CDR3, the full variable domain is DSGVTQTPKHLITATGQRVTLRCSPRSGDLSVYWYQQSLDQGLQFLIQYYNGEERAKGNILERFSAQQFPDLHSELNLSSLELGDSALYFCASSPHPPASSNTEAFFGQGTRLTVV.

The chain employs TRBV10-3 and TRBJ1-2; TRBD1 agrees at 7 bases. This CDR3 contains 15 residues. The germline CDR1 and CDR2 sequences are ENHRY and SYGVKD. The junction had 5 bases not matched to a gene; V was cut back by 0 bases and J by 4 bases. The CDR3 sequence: CAISESTGDLYGYTF. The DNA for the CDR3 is TGTGCCATCAGTGAGTCTACAGGGGATCTCTATGGCTACACCTTC.

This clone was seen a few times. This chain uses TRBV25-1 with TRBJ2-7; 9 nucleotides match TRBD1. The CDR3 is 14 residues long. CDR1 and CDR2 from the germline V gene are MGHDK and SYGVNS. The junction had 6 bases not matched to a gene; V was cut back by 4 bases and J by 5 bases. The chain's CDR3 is CASSGGQGFDEQYF. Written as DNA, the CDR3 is TGTGCCAGCAGTGGGGGACAGGGATTTGACGAGCAGTACTTC.

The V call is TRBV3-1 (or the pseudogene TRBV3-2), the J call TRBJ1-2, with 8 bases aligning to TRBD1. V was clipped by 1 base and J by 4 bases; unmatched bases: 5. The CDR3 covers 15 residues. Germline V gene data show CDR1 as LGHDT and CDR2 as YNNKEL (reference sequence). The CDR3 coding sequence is TGTGCCAGCAGCCAAGCTCTAACAGGGGGCTATGGCTACACCTTC. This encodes CASSQALTGGYGYTF.